This record concerns one T cell receptor beta chain sequence. The CDR3 covers 13 residues. Trimming took off 3 bases at V and 4 bases at J, with 7 bases between the two ends. Germline values: CDR1 LNHDA, CDR2 SQIVND (reference sequence). PCR was performed using 60 Vbeta and 13 Jbeta primers. Only in-frame clones appear in the TCRdb table, and some are missing; sequencing was by immunoSEQ multiplex PCR. The table lists around 130,000 clones, around 78% of them singletons. This entry is derived from a study of cytomegalovirus exposure and HLA in healthy donors. Material for sequencing was PBMCs. This TCR derives from a woman aged 50 to 60 in good health and CMV-seronegative. V usage is TRBV19 and J usage is TRBJ1-5; possible D gene TRBD1, 5 bases. CDR3 nucleotide sequence: TGTGCCAGTAGTATTGGGGGGAATCAGCCCCAGCATTTT. Translated, it gives CASSIGGNQPQHF.